The 15 T cell receptor beta chains below all came from one sample that was sequenced in a study of cytomegalovirus exposure and HLA in healthy donors. Amplification used 60 Vbeta primers and 13 Jbeta primers. Profiled with immunoSEQ multiplex PCR; TCRdb holds only in-frame clones, not every one. This table has roughly 180,000 clones, about 85% appearing once. Material: PBMCs. Receptors were obtained from a woman in her forties or fifties in good health and CMV-seropositive.

The rearrangement joins TRBV7-9 to TRBJ2-2; TRBD1 agrees at 7 bases. CDR1 and CDR2 from the germline V gene are SEHNR and FQNEAQ (reference sequence). The CDR3 consists of 14 residues. With V trimmed by 7 bases and J by 1 base, 3 bases remained unmatched. The CDR3 is CASMYRGNTGELFF. CDR3 nucleotides: TGTGCCAGCATGTACAGGGGGAACACCGGGGAGCTGTTTTTT.

This clone was seen only a few times. The V gene is TRBV27, the J gene TRBJ2-1; 8 nucleotides line up with TRBD1. The V gene's germline CDR1 is MNHEY and CDR2 SMNVEV (reference sequence). The CDR3 sequence is 17 residues long. The V and J ends lost 7 bases and 3 bases, in that order; junction bases with no gene match: 14. The CDR3 spells CASTNFGGTGYYNEQFF. The CDR3 DNA follows: TGTGCCAGCACAAACTTCGGCGGGACAGGTTACTACAATGAGCAGTTCTTC.

The rearrangement links TRBV28 to TRBJ2-3, with 15 bases fitting TRBD2. Germline-derived CDR1 and CDR2 are MDHEN and SYDVKM. CDR3 length: 18 residues. Trimming cost V 5 bases and J 0 bases; bases outside gene matches: 6. The CDR3 loop reads CASSLLGTSGRSTDTQYF. CDR3 nucleotides: TGTGCCAGCAGTCTCCTCGGGACTAGCGGGAGGAGCACAGATACGCAGTATTTT.

V usage is TRBV6-5 and J usage is TRBJ2-3; D may be TRBD2 (5 bases). V was clipped by 3 bases and J by 2 bases, with 12 bases between them. The CDR3 length is 15 residues. CDR1 and CDR2 from the germline V gene are MNHEY and SVGAGI. CDR3 region: CASSYWSGSTDTQYF. In DNA form, the CDR3 reads TGTGCCAGCAGTTATTGGAGCGGATCCACAGATACGCAGTATTTT.

This clone was counted between two and nine times. The V gene is TRBV4-3, the J gene TRBJ2-1; D unclear. Trimming took off 1 base at V and 9 bases at J, with 22 bases between the two ends. Germline loops: CDR1 LGHNA, CDR2 YSLEER. The CDR3 has 17 residues. The CDR3 sequence is CASSQGLGSWFDREQFF. Here the CDR3 DNA reads TGCGCCAGCAGCCAAGGACTTGGATCGTGGTTCGATCGTGAGCAGTTCTTC.

The chain couples TRBV27 to TRBJ2-7; TRBD1 matches at 9 bases. With V trimmed by 8 bases and J by 2 bases, 10 bases remained unmatched. Germline-derived CDR1 and CDR2 are MNHEY and SMNVEV (reference sequence). This CDR3 has 15 amino acids. The CDR3 region is CASSLPGTGPYEQYF. CDR3 in DNA: TGTGCCAGCTCGCTCCCCGGGACAGGGCCCTACGAGCAGTACTTC.

This clone was seen just once. The rearrangement links TRBV5-6 to TRBJ2-5; 7 bases are shared with TRBD1. The J call is doubtful: the DNA matches TRBJ2-7 better. CDR1 is SGHDT, CDR2 YYEEEE, per germline. This CDR3 has 16 residues. CDR3 nucleotides: TGTGCCAGCAGCTGGATGAGGGCAGGGGGCTCCTACGAGCAGTACTTC. Its translation: CASSWMRAGGSYEQYF.

As concerns this clone: Relative to the germline gene, one junction end is altered; a read error may explain this. The sample holds other DNA sequences that translate to the same CDR3. This chain links TRBV5-4 with TRBJ1-4, with TRBD1 as a possible D gene (6 bases). Germline V gene data show CDR1 as SGHNT and CDR2 as YYREEE (reference sequence). The CDR3 is 15 residues long. Here the CDR3 DNA reads TGTGCCAGCAGCTTGGGGGAACAGGGAAATGAAAAGCTGTTTTTT. Protein product: CASSLGEQGNEKLFF.

The rearrangement links TRBV9 to TRBJ1-1; D is unclear. Germline loops: CDR1 SGDLS, CDR2 YYNGEE. V lost 2 bases, J lost 4 bases, and 24 bases lay in between. This CDR3 has 18 residues. The CDR3 DNA reads TGTGCCAGCAGCGTCCAGCCAGCGACGGCAGTCAGTAGCACTGAAGCTTTCTTT. Translating gives CASSVQPATAVSSTEAFF.

CDR3 nucleotide sequence: TGTGCCAGCAGTTACCGAGGGGGGGGGACTGAAGCTTTCTTT. Its protein is CASSYRGGGTEAFF. The genes are TRBV6-5 and TRBJ1-1, with a tentative D call TRBD1 (6 bases). The CDR3 runs 14 residues. V was trimmed by 2 bases and J by 5 bases, leaving 12 bases between them. The germline gives CDR1 MNHEY, CDR2 SVGAGI.

Note on this clone: Mismatch with germline at one junction end may stem from a read error. The identical CDR3 is also encoded by other nucleotide sequences in the sample. The CDR3 here is CASSVDPLAGGEQYF. The DNA for the CDR3 is TGCGCCAGCAGCGTAGACCCCCTAGCGGGAGGCGAGCAGTACTTC. The gene calls are TRBV9 and TRBJ2-7, with 11 bases that match TRBD2. The germline CDR1 and CDR2 sequences are SGDLS and YYNGEE. CDR3 length: 15 residues. The full variable domain, rest sourced from reference TRBV9 and TRBJ2-7, is DSGVTQTPKHLITATGQRVTLRCSPRSGDLSVYWYQQSLDQGLQFLIQYYNGEERAKGNILERFSAQQFPDLHSELNLSSLELGDSALYFCASSVDPLAGGEQYFGPGTRLTVT.

This chain joins TRBV2 and TRBJ1-1, with 7 bases lining up with TRBD1. The V gene end was trimmed by 4 bases and the J gene end by 1 base; junction bases not matched to a gene: 6. This CDR3 contains 15 residues. CDR1 is SNHLY and CDR2 is FYNNEI in the germline V gene. CDR3 coding DNA: TGTGCCAGCAGTGGCCGGACAGGCGGGAACACTGAAGCTTTCTTT. It encodes CASSGRTGGNTEAFF.

In this sample, this clone turned up a few times. The chain links TRBV18 to TRBJ1-1; TRBD1 is a possible D gene (6 bases). The ends were cut back, 2 bases at V and 4 bases at J, with 17 bases in the middle. The CDR3 has 16 amino acids. Germline values: CDR1 KGHSH, CDR2 LQKENI. CDR3 coding DNA: TGTGCCAGCTCACCAGGGACCATGGTAGGGGGCACTGAAGCTTTCTTT. It translates to CASSPGTMVGGTEAFF.

Remarks on this clone: At one end the junction does not follow the germline gene, possibly because of a read error. The CDR3 reads CASSQGLAGSNEQLF. CDR3 bases: TGCGCCAGCAGCCAAGGACTAGCGGGGAGTAATGAGCAGCTCTTC. V is TRBV4-3 and J is TRBJ2-1; 11 positions agree with TRBD2. The CDR3 runs 15 residues. From germline, CDR1 is LGHNA and CDR2 YSLEER.

The chain couples TRBV9 to TRBJ1-6; the match to TRBD1 covers 7 bases. Germline CDR1 and CDR2: SGDLS and YYNGEE. The CDR3 is 16 amino acids. J lost 5 bases, V lost 3 bases, and 8 bases had no gene match. The CDR3 protein is CASSARETGHNSPLHF. The CDR3 DNA reads TGTGCCAGCAGCGCTCGCGAGACAGGGCATAATTCACCCCTCCACTTT. The full variable domain, its missing parts supplied by reference TRBV9 and TRBJ1-6, is DSGVTQTPKHLITATGQRVTLRCSPRSGDLSVYWYQQSLDQGLQFLIQYYNGEERAKGNILERFSAQQFPDLHSELNLSSLELGDSALYFCASSARETGHNSPLHFGNGTRLTVT.